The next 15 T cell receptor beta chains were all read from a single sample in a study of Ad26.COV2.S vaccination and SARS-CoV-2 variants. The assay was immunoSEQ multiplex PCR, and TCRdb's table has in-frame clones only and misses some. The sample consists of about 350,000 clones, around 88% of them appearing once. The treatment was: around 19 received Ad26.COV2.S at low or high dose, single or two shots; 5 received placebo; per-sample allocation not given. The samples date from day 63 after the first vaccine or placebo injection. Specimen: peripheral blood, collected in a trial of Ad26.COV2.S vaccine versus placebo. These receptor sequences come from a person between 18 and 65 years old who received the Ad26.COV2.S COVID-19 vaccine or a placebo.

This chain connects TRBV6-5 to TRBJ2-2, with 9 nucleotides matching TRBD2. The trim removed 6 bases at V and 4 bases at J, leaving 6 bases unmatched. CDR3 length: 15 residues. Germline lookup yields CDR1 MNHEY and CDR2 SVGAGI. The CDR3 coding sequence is TGTGCCAGCAGCCCGGGACTAGCTGTCACCGGGGAGCTGTTTTTT. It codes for CASSPGLAVTGELFF.

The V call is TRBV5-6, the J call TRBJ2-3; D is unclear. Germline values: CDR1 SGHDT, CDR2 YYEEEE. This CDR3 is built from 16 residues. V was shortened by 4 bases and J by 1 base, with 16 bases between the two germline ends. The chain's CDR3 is CASSPGPSRGTDTQYF. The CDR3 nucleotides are TGTGCCAGCAGCCCCGGACCCTCGAGAGGCACAGATACGCAGTATTTT.

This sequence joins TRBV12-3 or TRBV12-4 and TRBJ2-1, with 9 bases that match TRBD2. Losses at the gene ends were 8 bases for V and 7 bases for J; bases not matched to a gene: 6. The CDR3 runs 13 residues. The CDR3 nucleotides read TGTGCCAGCTCCCTAGCGGGGACTAATGAGCAGTTCTTC. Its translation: CASSLAGTNEQFF.

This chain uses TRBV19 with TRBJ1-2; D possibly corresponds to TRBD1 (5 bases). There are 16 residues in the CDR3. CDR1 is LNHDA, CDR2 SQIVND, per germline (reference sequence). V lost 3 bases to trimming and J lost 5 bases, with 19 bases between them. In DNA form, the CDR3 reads TGTGCCAGTAGTATCCGGGTCGCAGGGCGTGGGTATGGCTACACCTTC. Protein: CASSIRVAGRGYGYTF.

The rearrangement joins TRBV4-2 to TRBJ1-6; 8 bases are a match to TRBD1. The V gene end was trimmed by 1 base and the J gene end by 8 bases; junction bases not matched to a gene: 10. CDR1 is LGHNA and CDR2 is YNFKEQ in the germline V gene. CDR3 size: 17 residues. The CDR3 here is CASSQAVTGGSDSPLHF. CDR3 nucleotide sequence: TGTGCCAGCAGCCAAGCGGTTACAGGGGGGTCAGATTCACCCCTCCACTTT.

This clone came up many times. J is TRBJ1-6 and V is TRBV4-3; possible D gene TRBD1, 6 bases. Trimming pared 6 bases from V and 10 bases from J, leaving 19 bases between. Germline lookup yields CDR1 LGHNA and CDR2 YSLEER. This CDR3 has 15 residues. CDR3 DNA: TGCGCCAGCAGGGAATCGGCAGGGGAGGGCTCACCCCTCCACTTT. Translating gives CASRESAGEGSPLHF.

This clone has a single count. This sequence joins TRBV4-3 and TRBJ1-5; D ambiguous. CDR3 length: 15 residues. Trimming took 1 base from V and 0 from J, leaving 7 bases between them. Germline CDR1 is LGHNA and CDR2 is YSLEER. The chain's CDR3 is CASSQVWDSNQPQHF. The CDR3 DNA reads TGCGCCAGCAGCCAAGTTTGGGATAGCAATCAGCCCCAGCATTTT.

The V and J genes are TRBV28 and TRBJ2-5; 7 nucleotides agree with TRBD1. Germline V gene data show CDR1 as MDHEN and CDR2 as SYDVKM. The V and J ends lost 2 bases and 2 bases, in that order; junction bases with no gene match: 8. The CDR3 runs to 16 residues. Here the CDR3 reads CASSLKSWTGQETQYF. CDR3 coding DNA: TGTGCCAGCAGTTTAAAGAGCTGGACAGGTCAAGAGACCCAGTACTTC.

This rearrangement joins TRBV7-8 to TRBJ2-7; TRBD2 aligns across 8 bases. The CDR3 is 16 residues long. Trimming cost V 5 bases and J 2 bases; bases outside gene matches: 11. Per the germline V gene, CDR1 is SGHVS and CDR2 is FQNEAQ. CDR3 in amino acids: CASSPRTTSGTYEQYF. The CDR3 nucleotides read TGTGCCAGCAGCCCAAGAACCACTAGCGGTACCTACGAGCAGTACTTC.

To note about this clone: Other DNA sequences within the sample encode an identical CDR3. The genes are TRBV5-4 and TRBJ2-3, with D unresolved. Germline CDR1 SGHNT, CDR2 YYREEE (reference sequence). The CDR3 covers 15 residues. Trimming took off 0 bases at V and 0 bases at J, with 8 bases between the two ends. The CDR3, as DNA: TGTGCCAGCAGCTTGGACCGGGCTAGCACAGATACGCAGTATTTT. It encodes CASSLDRASTDTQYF.

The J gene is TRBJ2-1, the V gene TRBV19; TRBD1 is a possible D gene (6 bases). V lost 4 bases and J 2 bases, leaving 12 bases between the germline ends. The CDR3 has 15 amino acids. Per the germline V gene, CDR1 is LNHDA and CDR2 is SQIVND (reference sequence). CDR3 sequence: CASSTTGTTYNEQFF. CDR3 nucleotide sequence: TGTGCCAGTAGTACAACCGGGACAACCTACAATGAGCAGTTCTTC.

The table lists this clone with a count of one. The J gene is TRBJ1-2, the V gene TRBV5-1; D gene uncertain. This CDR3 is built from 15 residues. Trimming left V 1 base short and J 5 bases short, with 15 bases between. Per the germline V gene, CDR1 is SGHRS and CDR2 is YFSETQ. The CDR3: CASSLFGDVEYGYTF. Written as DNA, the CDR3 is TGCGCCAGCAGCTTGTTTGGGGATGTGGAATATGGCTACACCTTC.

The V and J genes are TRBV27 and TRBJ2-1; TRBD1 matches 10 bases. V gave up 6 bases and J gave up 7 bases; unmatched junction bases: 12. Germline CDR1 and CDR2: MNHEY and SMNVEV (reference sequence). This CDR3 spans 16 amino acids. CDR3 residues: CASRMDGTGVSNEQFF. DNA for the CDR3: TGTGCCAGCAGGATGGATGGGACAGGGGTGTCTAATGAGCAGTTCTTC.

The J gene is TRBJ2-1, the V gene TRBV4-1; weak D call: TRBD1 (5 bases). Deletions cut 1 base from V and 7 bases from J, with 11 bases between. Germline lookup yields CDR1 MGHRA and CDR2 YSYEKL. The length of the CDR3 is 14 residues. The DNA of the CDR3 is TGCGCCAGCAGCCAAGGGTTAGGGGAAAATGAGCAGTTCTTC. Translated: CASSQGLGENEQFF.

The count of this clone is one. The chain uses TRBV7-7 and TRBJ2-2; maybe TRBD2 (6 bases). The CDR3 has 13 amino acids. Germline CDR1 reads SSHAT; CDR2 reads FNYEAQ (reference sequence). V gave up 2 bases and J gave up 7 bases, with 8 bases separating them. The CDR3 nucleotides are TGTGCCAGCAGCTTACGGGGGAGCGGGGAGCTGTTTTTT. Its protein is CASSLRGSGELFF.